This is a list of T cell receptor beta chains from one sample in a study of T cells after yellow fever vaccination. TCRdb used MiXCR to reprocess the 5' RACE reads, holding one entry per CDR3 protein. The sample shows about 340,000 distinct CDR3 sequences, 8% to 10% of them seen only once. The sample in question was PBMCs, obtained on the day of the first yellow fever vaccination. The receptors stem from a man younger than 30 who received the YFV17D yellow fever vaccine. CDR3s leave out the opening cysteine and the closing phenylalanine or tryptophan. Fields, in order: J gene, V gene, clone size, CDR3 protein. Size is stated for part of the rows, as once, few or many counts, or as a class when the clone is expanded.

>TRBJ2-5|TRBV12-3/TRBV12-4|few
ASSTWGRGRGKRTQY
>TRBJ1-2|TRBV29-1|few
SVEGQGATPYGYT
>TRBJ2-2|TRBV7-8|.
ASRSRGTENTGELF
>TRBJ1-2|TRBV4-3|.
ASSQGLSGVYGYT
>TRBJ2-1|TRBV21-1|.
ASSNPTRWSGMDEQF
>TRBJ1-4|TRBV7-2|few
ASSFFTGRTNEKLF
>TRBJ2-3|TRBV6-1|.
ASSPSGGAGKTDTQY
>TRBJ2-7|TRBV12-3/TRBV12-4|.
ASSLLGDGSEQY
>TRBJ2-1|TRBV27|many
ASSPTSTSGANEQF
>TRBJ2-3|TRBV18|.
ASSSQGQGTDTQY
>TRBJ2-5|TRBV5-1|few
ASSLGRVTGETQY
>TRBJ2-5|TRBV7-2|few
ASSLVSGEAWETQY
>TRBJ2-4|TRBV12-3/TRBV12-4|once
ASSFAGKNIQY
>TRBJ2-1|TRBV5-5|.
ASSSTLVRLNEQF
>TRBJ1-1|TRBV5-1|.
ASSLEAPGDGTEAF
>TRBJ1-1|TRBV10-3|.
AIRYTGLDTEAF
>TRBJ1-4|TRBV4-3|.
ASSHGILGIGEKLF
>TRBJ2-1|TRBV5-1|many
ASSLGQGNEQF
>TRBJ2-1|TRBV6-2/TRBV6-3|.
ASSYSGGPPNRF
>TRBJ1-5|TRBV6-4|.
ASRVGKASGLQPQH
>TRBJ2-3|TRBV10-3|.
AISESRRATDTQY
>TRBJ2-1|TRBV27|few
ASSWAVYNEQF
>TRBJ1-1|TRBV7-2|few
ASRSGTGFTEAF
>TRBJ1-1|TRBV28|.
ASSLGGQKNTEAF
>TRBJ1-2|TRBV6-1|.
ASSQTGTGQYGYT
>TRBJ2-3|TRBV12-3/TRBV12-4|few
ASRTTSGIRADTQY
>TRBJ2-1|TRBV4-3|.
ASSHGALFNEQF
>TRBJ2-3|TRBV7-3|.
ASSPRWGPGTQY
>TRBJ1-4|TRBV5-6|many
ASTHPALNEKLF
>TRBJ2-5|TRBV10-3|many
AIRSGGGDQETQY
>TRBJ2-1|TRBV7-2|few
ASSFSSGGAGNEQF
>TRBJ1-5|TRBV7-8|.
ASSPSGEGGWDQPQH
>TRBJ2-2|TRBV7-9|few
ASSGSREKRPGELF
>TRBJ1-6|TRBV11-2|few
ASSLDRVYNSPLH
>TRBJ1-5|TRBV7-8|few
ASSWGPSASPQH
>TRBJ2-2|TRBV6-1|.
ASSRDRRYSGELF
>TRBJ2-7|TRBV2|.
ASKESGLSSYEQY
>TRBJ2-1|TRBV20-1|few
SASGGAAYNEQF
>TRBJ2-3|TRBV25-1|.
ASRDAGLAPTDTQY
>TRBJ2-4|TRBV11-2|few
ASSLIKGKNIQY
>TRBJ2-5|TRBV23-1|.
VCSQPLGPVVQTQY
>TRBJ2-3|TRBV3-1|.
ASSQDRTGGDTQY
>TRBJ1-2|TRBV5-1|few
ASSLIRQGHGYT
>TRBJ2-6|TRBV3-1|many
ASSQGAGPWGPGANVLT
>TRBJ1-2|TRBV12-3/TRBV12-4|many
ASSLRHYGYT
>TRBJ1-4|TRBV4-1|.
ASSQAGYKLF
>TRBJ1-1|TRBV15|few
ATSRPNRGTEAF
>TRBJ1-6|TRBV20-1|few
SASPRGSYNSPLH
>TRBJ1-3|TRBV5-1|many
ASSRTGLPGNTIY
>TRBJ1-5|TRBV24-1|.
ATSAGASGQPQH
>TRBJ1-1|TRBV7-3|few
ASSLRQGRRATEAF
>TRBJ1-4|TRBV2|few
ASSGQGTNNEKLF
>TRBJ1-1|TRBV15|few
ATSRDLGSAEAF